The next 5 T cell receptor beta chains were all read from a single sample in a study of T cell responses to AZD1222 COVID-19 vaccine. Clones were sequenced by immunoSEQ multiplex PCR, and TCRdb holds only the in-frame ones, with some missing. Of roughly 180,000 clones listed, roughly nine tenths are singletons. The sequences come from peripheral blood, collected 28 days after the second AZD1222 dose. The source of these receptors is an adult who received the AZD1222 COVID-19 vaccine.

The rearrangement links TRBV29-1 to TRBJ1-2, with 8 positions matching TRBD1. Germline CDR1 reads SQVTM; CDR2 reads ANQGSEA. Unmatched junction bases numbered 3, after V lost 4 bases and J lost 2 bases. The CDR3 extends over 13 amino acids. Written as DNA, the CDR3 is TGCAGCGTTGCGCAGGGGGCCAACTATGGCTACACCTTC. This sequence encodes CSVAQGANYGYTF.

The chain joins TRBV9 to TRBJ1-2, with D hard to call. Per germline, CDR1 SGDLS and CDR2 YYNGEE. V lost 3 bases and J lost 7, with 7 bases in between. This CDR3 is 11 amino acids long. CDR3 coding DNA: TGTGCCAGCAGCGCCCACGGTGGCTACACCTTC. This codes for CASSAHGGYTF.

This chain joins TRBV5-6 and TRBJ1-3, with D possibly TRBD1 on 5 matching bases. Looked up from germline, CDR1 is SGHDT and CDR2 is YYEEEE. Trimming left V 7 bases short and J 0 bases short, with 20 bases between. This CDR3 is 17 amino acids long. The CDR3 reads CASGIPSQANSGNTIYF. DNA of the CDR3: TGTGCCAGCGGGATTCCGTCACAGGCAAACTCTGGAAACACCATATATTTT.

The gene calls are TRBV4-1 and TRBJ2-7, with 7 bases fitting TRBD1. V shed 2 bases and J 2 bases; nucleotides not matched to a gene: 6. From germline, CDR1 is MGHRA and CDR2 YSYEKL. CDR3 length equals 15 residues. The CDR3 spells CASSQPRTGAYEQYF. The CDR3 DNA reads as TGCGCCAGCAGCCAACCACGGACAGGAGCCTACGAGCAGTACTTC.

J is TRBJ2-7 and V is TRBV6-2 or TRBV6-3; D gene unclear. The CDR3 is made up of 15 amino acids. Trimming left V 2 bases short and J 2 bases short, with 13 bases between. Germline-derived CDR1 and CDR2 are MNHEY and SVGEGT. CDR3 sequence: CASSYGQDGTYEQYF. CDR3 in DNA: TGTGCCAGCAGTTACGGGCAGGATGGGACCTACGAGCAGTACTTC.